The rows below give T cell receptor beta chains drawn from one sample of a study of CD8 T cells in Susac syndrome. One entry per CDR3 protein, called by TCRdb with MiXCR from the immunoSEQ multiplex PCR reads. The table has approximately 180,000 distinct CDR3 sequences, approximately 93% seen once. The material sequenced was CD4+ T cells from PBMCs. All receptors derive from a human donor with multiple sclerosis. CDR3s include the opening cysteine and the closing phenylalanine or tryptophan. A D gene is named only where the DNA matches it firmly. Part of the rows lack a size; the others show once, few, many or a class for expanded clones.

J,V,D,size,DNA,CDR3
TRBJ1-3,TRBV2,NA,NA,TGTGCCAGCAGTGGGGCCGTCGGCGGAAACACCATATATTTT,CASSGAVGGNTIYF
TRBJ2-7,TRBV7-9,TRBD1,NA,TGTGCCAGCAGCGACCGGGACAGGGTCGAGCAGTACTTC,CASSDRDRVEQYF
TRBJ1-2,TRBV2,NA,NA,TGTGCCAGCAGTTATAGGACGGGGGGTATGTCTGGCTACACCTTC,CASSYRTGGMSGYTF
TRBJ1-6,TRBV12-3/TRBV12-4,NA,NA,TGTGCCAGCAGTTTCGGGTCGGGTTCACCCCTCCACTTT,CASSFGSGSPLHF
TRBJ2-2,TRBV3-1,NA,NA,TGTGCCAGCAGCCCGAGTAGGTACACCGGGGAGCTGTTTTTT,CASSPSRYTGELFF
TRBJ2-7,TRBV9,TRBD2,once,TGTGCCAGCAGCGCCGCACAAGGACTAGCGGGAGACGAGCAGTACTTC,CASSAAQGLAGDEQYF
TRBJ1-1,TRBV6-1,NA,NA,TGTGCCAGCAGTGCGATGACGGGGAGGGGCACTGAAGCTTTCTTT,CASSAMTGRGTEAFF
TRBJ2-3,TRBV20-1,TRBD1,NA,TGCAGTGCTAGGTCAGGACAGGGCTCAGATACGCAGTATTTT,CSARSGQGSDTQYF
TRBJ1-2,TRBV27,TRBD1,NA,TGTGCCAGCAGGAGGGACAGGGGATATGGCTACACCTTC,CASRRDRGYGYTF
TRBJ2-2,TRBV7-8,NA,NA,TGTGCCAGCAGCTTAAACCTCGTACGCGCCGGGGAGCTGTTTTTT,CASSLNLVRAGELFF
TRBJ1-1,TRBV7-8,NA,NA,TGTGCCAGCAGCTTAAGCTGGCCGAACACTGAAGCTTTCTTT,CASSLSWPNTEAFF
TRBJ1-1,TRBV3-1,NA,NA,TGTGCCAGCAGCCCCCAGGGGCGTTTAAATTCAGCTTTCTTT,CASSPQGRLNSAFF
TRBJ1-2,TRBV28,NA,NA,TGTGCCAGCAGGGACCCTAACTATGGCTACACCTTC,CASRDPNYGYTF
TRBJ1-6,TRBV7-9,NA,NA,TGTGCCAGCAGCTTTACCCAGGGAGATAATTCACCCCTCCACTTT,CASSFTQGDNSPLHF
TRBJ1-1,TRBV12-3/TRBV12-4,NA,NA,TGTGCCAGCAGTCTTCATACCGGGACCGAGACTGAAGCTTTCTTT,CASSLHTGTETEAFF
TRBJ2-5,TRBV5-1,NA,NA,TGCGCCAGCAGCGGGGGACTCCTCCAAGAGACCCAGTACTTC,CASSGGLLQETQYF
TRBJ2-5,TRBV7-6,TRBD2,NA,TGTGCCAGCAGCTCCCTTACTAGCGTGGAAGAGACCCAGTACTTC,CASSSLTSVEETQYF
TRBJ2-7,TRBV12-3/TRBV12-4,NA,once,TGTGCCAGCAGTTTGCGGAGTGGGCCCTACGAGCAGTACTTC,CASSLRSGPYEQYF
TRBJ2-2,TRBV27,NA,NA,TGTGCCAGCAGTTTAAAAGTCAACCGGGAGCTGTTTTTT,CASSLKVNRELFF
TRBJ2-4,TRBV6-5,NA,NA,TGTGCCAGCACGGTAGTCCTGGGAAGCCAAAACATTCAGTACTTC,CASTVVLGSQNIQYF
TRBJ2-3,TRBV18,TRBD2,NA,TGTGCCAGCGACCCGGGGGGGCCCGGAGATACGCAGTATTTT,CASDPGGPGDTQYF
TRBJ2-7,TRBV12-3/TRBV12-4,NA,once,TGTGCCAGCCGCGCTAGCAACATATACGAGCAGTACTTC,CASRASNIYEQYF
TRBJ2-7,TRBV9,TRBD1,NA,TGTGCCAGCAGCGTTGGACAGGAATACGAGCAGTACTTC,CASSVGQEYEQYF
TRBJ2-1,TRBV12-3/TRBV12-4,NA,NA,TGTGCCAGCATCCTTAGTAGCTCCTACAATGAGCAGTTCTTC,CASILSSSYNEQFF
TRBJ2-7,TRBV12-3/TRBV12-4,NA,NA,TGTGCCAGCAGCCCCGCGTGGGGATCCTACGAGCAGTACTTC,CASSPAWGSYEQYF
TRBJ1-5,TRBV19,NA,NA,TGTGCCAGTAGTACCTTAGGGTTGAGCAATCAGCCCCAGCATTTT,CASSTLGLSNQPQHF